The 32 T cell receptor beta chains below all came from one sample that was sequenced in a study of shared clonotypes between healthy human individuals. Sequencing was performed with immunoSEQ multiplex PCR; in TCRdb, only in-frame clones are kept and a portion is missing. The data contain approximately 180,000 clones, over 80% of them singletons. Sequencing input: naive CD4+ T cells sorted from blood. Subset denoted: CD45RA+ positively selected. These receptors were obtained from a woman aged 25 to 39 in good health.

The CDR3: CASSQEVFSGRSEQYF. The CDR3 nucleotides read TGCGCCAGCAGCCAAGAAGTTTTCAGCGGGAGGAGCGAGCAGTACTTC. The V call is TRBV4-1, the J call TRBJ2-7; 9 positions match TRBD2. In germline, CDR1 is MGHRA, CDR2 YSYEKL. V was clipped by 0 bases and J by 6 bases; unmatched bases: 9. The CDR3 has 16 amino acids.

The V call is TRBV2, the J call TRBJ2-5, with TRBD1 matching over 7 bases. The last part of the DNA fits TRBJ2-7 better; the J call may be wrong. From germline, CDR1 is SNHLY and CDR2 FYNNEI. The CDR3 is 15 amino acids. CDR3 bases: TGTGCCAGCAGTCCCGGACAGGTCCCCTCCTACGAGCAGTACTTC. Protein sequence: CASSPGQVPSYEQYF.

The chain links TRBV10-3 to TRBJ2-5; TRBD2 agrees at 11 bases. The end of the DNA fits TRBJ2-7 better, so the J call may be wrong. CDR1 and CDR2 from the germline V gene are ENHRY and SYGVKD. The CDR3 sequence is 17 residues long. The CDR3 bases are TGTGCCATCAGTGAGCCCCGGACTAGCGGGCTCTCCTACGAGCAGTACTTC. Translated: CAISEPRTSGLSYEQYF.

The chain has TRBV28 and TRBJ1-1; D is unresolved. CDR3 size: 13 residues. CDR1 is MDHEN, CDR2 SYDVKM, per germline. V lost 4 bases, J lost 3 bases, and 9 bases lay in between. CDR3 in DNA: TGTGCCAGCAGTTCCGACACCTACACTGAAGCTTTCTTT. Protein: CASSSDTYTEAFF.

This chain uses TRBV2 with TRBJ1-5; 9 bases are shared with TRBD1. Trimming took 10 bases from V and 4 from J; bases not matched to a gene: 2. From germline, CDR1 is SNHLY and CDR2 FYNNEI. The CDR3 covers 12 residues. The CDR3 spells CATGTGNQPQHF. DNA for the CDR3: TGTGCCACCGGGACAGGGAATCAGCCCCAGCATTTT.

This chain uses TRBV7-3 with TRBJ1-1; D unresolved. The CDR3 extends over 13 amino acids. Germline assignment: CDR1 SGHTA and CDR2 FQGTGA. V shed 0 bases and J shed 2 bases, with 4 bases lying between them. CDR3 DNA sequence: TGTGCCAGCAGCTTAACGCGAAACACTGAAGCTTTCTTT. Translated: CASSLTRNTEAFF. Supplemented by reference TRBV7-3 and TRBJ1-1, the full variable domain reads GAGVSQTPSNKVTEKGKYVELRCDPISGHTALYWYRQSLGQGPEFLIYFQGTGAADDSGLPNDRFFAVRPEGSVSTLKIQRTERGDSAVYLCASSLTRNTEAFFGQGTRLTVV.

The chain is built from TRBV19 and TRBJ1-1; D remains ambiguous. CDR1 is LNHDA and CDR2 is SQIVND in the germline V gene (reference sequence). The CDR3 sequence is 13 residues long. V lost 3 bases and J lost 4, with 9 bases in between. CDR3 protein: CASSIRKITEAFF. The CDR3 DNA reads TGTGCCAGTAGTATTCGCAAGATCACTGAAGCTTTCTTT.

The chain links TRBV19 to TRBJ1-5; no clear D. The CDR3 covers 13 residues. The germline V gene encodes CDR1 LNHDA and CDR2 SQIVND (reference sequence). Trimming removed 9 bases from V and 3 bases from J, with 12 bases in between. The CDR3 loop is CASRKLSNQPQHF. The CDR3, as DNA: TGTGCCAGCCGAAAGTTGTCCAATCAGCCCCAGCATTTT.

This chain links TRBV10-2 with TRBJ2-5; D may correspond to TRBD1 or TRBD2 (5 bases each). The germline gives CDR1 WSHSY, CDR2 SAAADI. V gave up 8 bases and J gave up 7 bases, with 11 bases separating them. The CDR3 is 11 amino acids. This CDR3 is CASWGSGTQYF. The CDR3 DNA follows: TGCGCCAGCTGGGGGTCAGGGACCCAGTACTTC.

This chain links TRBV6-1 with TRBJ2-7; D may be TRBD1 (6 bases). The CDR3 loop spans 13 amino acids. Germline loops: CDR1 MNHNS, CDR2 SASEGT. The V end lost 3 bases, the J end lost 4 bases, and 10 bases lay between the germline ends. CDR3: CASSDGRGYEQYF. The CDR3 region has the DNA TGTGCCAGCAGTGATGGCAGGGGTTACGAGCAGTACTTC.

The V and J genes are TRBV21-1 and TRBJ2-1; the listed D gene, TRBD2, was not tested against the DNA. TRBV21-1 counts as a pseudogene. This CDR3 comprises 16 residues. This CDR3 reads CASRHMLAHSDNEQFF. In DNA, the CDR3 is TGTGCCAGCAGACATATGTTAGCCCATTCCGACAATGAGCAGTTCTTC.

The CDR3 here is CASSPGMWGRTVDRDEQYF. The CDR3 DNA is TGTGCCAGCAGCCCAGGCATGTGGGGAAGGACCGTTGACAGGGACGAGCAGTACTTC. The V gene is TRBV28, the J gene TRBJ2-5; 7 nucleotides agree with TRBD1. Near its end, the DNA agrees better with TRBJ2-7, so the J call may be wrong. The CDR3 has 19 residues. Germline-derived CDR1 and CDR2 are MDHEN and SYDVKM.

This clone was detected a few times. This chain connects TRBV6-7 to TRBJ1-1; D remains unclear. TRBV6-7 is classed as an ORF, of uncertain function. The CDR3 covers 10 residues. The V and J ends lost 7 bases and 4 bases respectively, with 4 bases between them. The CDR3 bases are TGTGCCAGCATCAGCACTGAAGCTTTCTTT. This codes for CASISTEAFF.

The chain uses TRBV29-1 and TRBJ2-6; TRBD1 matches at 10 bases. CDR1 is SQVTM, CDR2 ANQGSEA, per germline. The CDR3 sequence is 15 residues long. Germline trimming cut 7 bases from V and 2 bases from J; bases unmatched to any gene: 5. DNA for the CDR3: TGCAGCGCCGGGGACAGGGGAACTGGGGCCAACGTCCTGACTTTC. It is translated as CSAGDRGTGANVLTF. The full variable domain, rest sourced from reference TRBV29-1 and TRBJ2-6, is SAVISQKPSRDICQRGTSLTIQCQVDSQVTMMFWYRQQPGQSLTLIATANQGSEATYESGFVIDKFPISRPNLTFSTLTVSNMSPEDSSIYLCSAGDRGTGANVLTFGAGSRLTVL.

The CDR3 protein is CSVLGIGNQPQHF. CDR3 bases: TGCAGCGTTCTAGGTATTGGCAATCAGCCCCAGCATTTT. This rearrangement joins TRBV29-1 to TRBJ1-5; D uncertain. The germline V gene has CDR1 SQVTM and CDR2 ANQGSEA. The V end lost 5 bases, the J end lost 2 bases, and 10 bases lay between the germline ends. The CDR3 runs to 13 residues.

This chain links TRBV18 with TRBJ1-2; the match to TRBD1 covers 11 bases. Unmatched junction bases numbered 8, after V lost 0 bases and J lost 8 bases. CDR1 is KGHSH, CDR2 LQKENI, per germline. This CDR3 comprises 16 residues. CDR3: CASSPPLGQGAKGYTF. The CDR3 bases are TGTGCCAGCTCACCACCGCTAGGACAGGGGGCCAAGGGCTACACCTTC.

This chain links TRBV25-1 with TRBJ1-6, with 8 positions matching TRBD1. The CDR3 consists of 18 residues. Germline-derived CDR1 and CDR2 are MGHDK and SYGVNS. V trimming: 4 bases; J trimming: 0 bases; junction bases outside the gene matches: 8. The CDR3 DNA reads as TGTGCCAGCAGTGGACTAGGACAGGGTGACTCCTATAATTCACCCCTCCACTTT. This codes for CASSGLGQGDSYNSPLHF. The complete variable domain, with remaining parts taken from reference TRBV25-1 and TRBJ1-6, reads EADIYQTPRYLVIGTGKKITLECSQTMGHDKMYWYQQDPGMELHLIHYSYGVNSTEKGDLSSESTVSRIRTEHFPLTLESARPSHTSQYLCASSGLGQGDSYNSPLHFGNGTRLTVT.

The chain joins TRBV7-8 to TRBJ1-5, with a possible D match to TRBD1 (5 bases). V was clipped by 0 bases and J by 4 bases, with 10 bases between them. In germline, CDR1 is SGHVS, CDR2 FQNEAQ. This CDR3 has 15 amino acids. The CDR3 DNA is TGTGCCAGCAGCTTAGCCAGGGTTGGAAATCAGCCCCAGCATTTT. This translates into CASSLARVGNQPQHF.

DNA of the CDR3: TGTGCCAGTAGTATAAGACATGGGAGCACCGGGGAGCTGTTTTTT. Its protein product is CASSIRHGSTGELFF. The rearrangement joins TRBV19 to TRBJ2-2, with D maybe TRBD2 (5 bases). V lost 2 bases, J lost 4 bases, and 11 bases lay in between. This CDR3 comprises 15 residues. Germline-derived CDR1 and CDR2 are LNHDA and SQIVND (reference sequence).

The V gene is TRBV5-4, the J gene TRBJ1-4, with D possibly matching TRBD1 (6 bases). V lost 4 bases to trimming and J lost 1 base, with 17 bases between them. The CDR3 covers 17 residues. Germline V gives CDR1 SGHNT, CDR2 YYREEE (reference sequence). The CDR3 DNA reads TGTGCCAGCAGCCCCCGCCCAGGGGTGTTAACTAATGAAAAACTGTTTTTT. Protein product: CASSPRPGVLTNEKLFF.

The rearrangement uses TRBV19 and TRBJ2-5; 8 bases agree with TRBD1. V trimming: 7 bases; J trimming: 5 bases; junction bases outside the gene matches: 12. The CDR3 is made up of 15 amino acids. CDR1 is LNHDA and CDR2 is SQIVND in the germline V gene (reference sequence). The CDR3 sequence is CASKATQGARETQYF. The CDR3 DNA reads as TGTGCCAGTAAAGCCACCCAGGGGGCCCGGGAGACCCAGTACTTC.

The CDR3 nucleotides read TGTGCCACCAGCAGACAGAATCGCGGCAGTCTGAACACTGAAGCTTTCTTT. This translates into CATSRQNRGSLNTEAFF. The chain links TRBV15 to TRBJ1-1, with D unclear. Trimming left V 2 bases short and J 0 bases short, with 16 bases between. The CDR3 totals 17 residues. Per the germline V gene, CDR1 is LNHNV and CDR2 is YYDKDF (reference sequence).

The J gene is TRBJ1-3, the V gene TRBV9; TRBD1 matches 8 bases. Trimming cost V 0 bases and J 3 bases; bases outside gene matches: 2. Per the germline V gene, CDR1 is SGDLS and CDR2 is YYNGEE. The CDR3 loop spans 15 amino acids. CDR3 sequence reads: CASSVGQGYGNTIYF. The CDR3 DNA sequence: TGTGCCAGCAGCGTAGGACAGGGGTATGGAAACACCATATATTTT.

CDR3 residues: CASSERIGDTEAFF. The CDR3 coding sequence is TGCGCCAGCAGTGAAAGAATAGGGGACACTGAAGCTTTCTTT. The chain combines TRBV10-1 with TRBJ1-1; weak D call: TRBD1 (5 bases). The length of the CDR3 is 14 residues. CDR1 is WNHNN and CDR2 is SYGVQD in the germline V gene (reference sequence). Trimming left V 3 bases short and J 3 bases short, with 11 bases between.

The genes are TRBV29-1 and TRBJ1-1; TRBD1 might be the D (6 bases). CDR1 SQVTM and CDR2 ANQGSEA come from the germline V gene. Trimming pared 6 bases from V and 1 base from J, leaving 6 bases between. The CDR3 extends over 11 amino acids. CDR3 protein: CSVTGNTEAFF. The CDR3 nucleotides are TGCAGCGTGACAGGGAACACTGAAGCTTTCTTT.

The CDR3: CASSPGQGRTEAFF. CDR3 sequence (DNA): TGTGCCAGTAGTCCTGGACAGGGGAGGACTGAAGCTTTCTTT. V and J are TRBV19 and TRBJ1-1; 9 positions agree with TRBD1. J gave up 5 bases and V 5 bases, and 6 bases lay outside the gene matches. The V gene's germline CDR1 is LNHDA and CDR2 SQIVND (reference sequence). The CDR3 has 14 amino acids.

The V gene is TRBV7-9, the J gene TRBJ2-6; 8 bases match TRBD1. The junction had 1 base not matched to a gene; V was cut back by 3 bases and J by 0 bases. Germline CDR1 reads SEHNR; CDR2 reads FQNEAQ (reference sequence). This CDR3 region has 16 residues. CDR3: CASSLQGASGANVLTF. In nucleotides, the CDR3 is TGTGCCAGCAGCTTGCAGGGGGCCTCTGGGGCCAACGTCCTGACTTTC. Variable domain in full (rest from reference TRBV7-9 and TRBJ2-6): DTGVSQNPRHKITKRGQNVTFRCDPISEHNRLYWYRQTLGQGPEFLTYFQNEAQLEKSRLLSDRFSAERPKGSFSTLEIQRTEQGDSAMYLCASSLQGASGANVLTFGAGSRLTVL.

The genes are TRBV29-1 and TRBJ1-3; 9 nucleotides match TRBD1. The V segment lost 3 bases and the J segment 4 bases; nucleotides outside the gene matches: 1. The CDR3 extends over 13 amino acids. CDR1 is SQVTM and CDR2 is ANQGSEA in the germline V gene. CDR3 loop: CSVEGQGGNTIYF. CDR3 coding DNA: TGCAGCGTTGAGGGACAGGGAGGAAACACCATATATTTT.

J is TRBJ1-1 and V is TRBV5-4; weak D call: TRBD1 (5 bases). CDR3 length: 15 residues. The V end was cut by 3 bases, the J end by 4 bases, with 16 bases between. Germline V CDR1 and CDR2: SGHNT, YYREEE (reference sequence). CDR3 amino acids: CASSSLWPGTTEAFF. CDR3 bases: TGTGCCAGCAGCTCCTTGTGGCCAGGGACCACTGAAGCTTTCTTT.

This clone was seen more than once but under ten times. This CDR3 is CASSADRGSEQYF. The CDR3 nucleotides read TGTGCCAGCAGCGCTGACAGGGGATCCGAGCAGTACTTC. The chain couples TRBV7-9 to TRBJ2-7, with 8 nucleotides matching TRBD1. Germline-derived CDR1 and CDR2 are SEHNR and FQNEAQ (reference sequence). The length of the CDR3 is 13 residues. Unmatched junction bases numbered 6, after V lost 5 bases and J lost 6 bases.

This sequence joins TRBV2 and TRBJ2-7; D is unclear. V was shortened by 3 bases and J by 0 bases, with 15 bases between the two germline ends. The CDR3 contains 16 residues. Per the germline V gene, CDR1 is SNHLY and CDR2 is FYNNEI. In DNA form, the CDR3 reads TGTGCCAGCAGTGACGAGGAAAGGGCGAGCTCCTACGAGCAGTACTTC. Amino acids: CASSDEERASSYEQYF. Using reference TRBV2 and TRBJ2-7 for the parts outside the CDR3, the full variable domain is EPEVTQTPSHQVTQMGQEVILRCVPISNHLYFYWYRQILGQKVEFLVSFYNNEISEKSEIFDDQFSVERPDGSNFTLKIRSTKLEDSAMYFCASSDEERASSYEQYFGPGTRLTVT.

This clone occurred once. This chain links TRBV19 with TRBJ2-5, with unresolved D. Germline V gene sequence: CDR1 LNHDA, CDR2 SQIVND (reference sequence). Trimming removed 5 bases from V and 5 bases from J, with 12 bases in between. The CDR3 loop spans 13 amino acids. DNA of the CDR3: TGTGCCAGTAGTTCGCAGATTGAGGAGACCCAGTACTTC. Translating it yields CASSSQIEETQYF.